The clone carrying this TCR beta chain has at least ten counts. The record originates from a study of CD8+CD57+ T cells in acquired aplastic anemia. V shed 1 base and J shed 2 bases, with 13 bases lying between them. The germline V gene encodes CDR1 KGHDR and CDR2 SFDVKD. This CDR3 contains 16 residues. Using genomic DNA as the template, TCR beta VDJ and CDR3 profiling was carried out. One entry per CDR3 protein results from TCRdb running MiXCR on the reads. The data show 180,000 or so distinct CDR3 sequences, with around 45% seen just once and 2.9% held by the top ten. Sequenced sample: sorted CD4+, CD8+, or CD8+CD57+ T cells (not recorded which) from PBMCs. The chain is built from TRBV24-1 and TRBJ2-5, with D perhaps TRBD2 (5 bases). This receptor was taken from a human donor in good health. The CDR3 protein is CATSDFYTREQETQYF. The CDR3 DNA is TGTGCCACCAGTGATTTCTACACGAGGGAGCAAGAGACCCAGTACTTC.